This T cell receptor (beta chain) was identified during a study of OX40 agonist ivuxolimab in advanced cancers. Study context: Every patient in dose escalation had hepatocellular carcinoma, melanoma, renal cell or head and neck cancer. Subjects had a mean age of around 60 years, with a range of about 23 to 90; just over 80% were male.

As regards this clone: What it binds is unknown.

This CDR3 has 15 residues. Germline CDR1 LNHDA, CDR2 SQIVND (reference sequence). Trimming took 7 bases from V and 1 from J, leaving 16 bases between them. Whole-study results and caveats: Among T cells, CD8+ cells averaged more expanded clones than CD4+ cells.

The protocol was immunoSEQ multiplex PCR, while the TCRdb copy is restricted to in-frame clones and leaves out a portion. The data show 30,000 or so clones, around 88% seen once. The origin of this receptor is an adult with an advanced solid tumor such as melanoma, head and neck, liver or kidney cancer. The V gene is TRBV19, the J gene TRBJ1-2; TRBD1 is a possible D gene (6 bases). The sample here was CD4+ or CD8+ T cells sorted from blood, taken in a trial of the OX40 agonist ivuxolimab. In nucleotides, the CDR3 is TGTGCCAGTATTCACAGGACAGAGGGTAACTATGGCTACACCTTC. The encoded protein is CASIHRTEGNYGYTF.